This section outlines one TCR beta chain sequence together with its context. Its antigen is as yet unknown. Trimming took off 4 bases at V and 6 bases at J, with 13 bases between the two ends. Looked up from germline, CDR1 is SQVTM and CDR2 is ANQGSEA. This CDR3 has 12 amino acids. This sample was taken from a study of cytomegalovirus exposure and HLA in healthy donors. General study findings and limits: Altogether, 160 or so TCR beta chains were recorded as cytomegalovirus-associated. Most of the TCR beta V segments (in an earlier analysis) were productive either about 87% or about 30% of the time. Of the V segments, some could not be distinguished, including TRBV6-2 and TRBV6-3, and were excluded.

60 Vbeta and 13 Jbeta primers were used in PCR. Here immunoSEQ multiplex PCR was the method, and the copy in TCRdb shows in-frame clones only, minus some. The repertoire consists of about 120,000 clones, with around 76% occurring once and the leading ten covering roughly 13%. The donors (healthy individuals) were bone marrow donors. This sequence joins TRBV29-1 and TRBJ2-7; tentative D call: TRBD2 (7 bases). The sequence derives from a man aged 30 to 39 in good health and CMV-seropositive. The sample consisted of PBMCs. DNA of the CDR3: TGCAGCGTTGTAGGGGGGGCGGGCGAGCAGTACTTC. This translates into CSVVGGAGEQYF.